These 29 T cell receptor beta chains were sequenced from one sample in a study of tumor and adjacent non-tumor tissue in lung cancer. This sample's RNA came from whole unsorted tissue. The normal lung tissue was taken more than 3 cm from the tumor edge. Three rounds of nested PCR, following a modified ARM-PCR protocol, produced the TCRbeta library. MiXCR was run by TCRdb on the multiplex PCR reads, yielding one entry per CDR3 protein. The table shows around 74,000 distinct CDR3 sequences, with about two thirds occurring only once. The sequenced sample consisted of distant non-tumor lung tissue. The receptors stem from a woman between 50 and 59 years old with non-small cell lung cancer.

In regard to this clonotype: In this CDR3 the conserved last residue, phenylalanine or tryptophan, is missing, so a read error is likely. The J gene is TRBJ2-7, the V gene TRBV11-2; tentatively, D is TRBD2 (6 bases). Germline CDR1 and CDR2: SGHAT and FQNNGV. The length of the CDR3 is 15 residues. Deletions cut 3 bases from V and 1 base from J, with 13 bases between. The CDR3 is CASSFGRGVSYEQYL. CDR3 bases: TGTGCCAGCAGCTTCGGGAGAGGGGTTTCCTACGAGCAGTACTTG.

The chain has TRBV4-2 and TRBJ2-5, with TRBD2 identical over 8 bases. In germline, CDR1 is LGHNA, CDR2 YNFKEQ. This CDR3 has 16 residues. After removal of 1 base from V and 10 bases from J, the junction contained 14 bases not matched to a gene. CDR3 protein: CASSQATGLDYVVQYF. CDR3 in DNA: TGTGCCAGCAGCCAAGCCACGGGACTAGACTACGTGGTCCAGTACTTC.

For this clonotype: It is unclear where the CDR3 begins or ends on the DNA, so no DNA is shown, and the CDR3 is as TCRdb lists it. This chain connects TRBV11-2 to TRBJ2-3. Counting both end residues, the CDR3 totals 13 amino acids. Germline CDR1 and CDR2: SGHAT and FQNNGV. Here the CDR3 reads CACSVDTEDMQYF.

For this clonotype: At one boundary the junction diverges from the germline segment, which might be a read error. V usage is TRBV29-1 and J usage is TRBJ1-2, with a tentative D call TRBD1 (5 bases). Germline V lookup: CDR1 SQVTM, CDR2 ANQGSEA. This CDR3 comprises 15 residues. The DNA of the CDR3 is TGCAGCGTTGAAGATTTTAGCGGGTGGGACTATGGCTACAGCTTC. Protein sequence: CSVEDFSGWDYGYSF. Supplemented by reference TRBV29-1 and TRBJ1-2, the full variable domain reads SAVISQKPSRDICQRGTSLTIQCQVDSQVTMMFWYRQQPGQSLTLIATANQGSEATYESGFVIDKFPISRPNLTFSTLTVSNMSPEDSSIYLCSVEDFSGWDYGYSFGSGTRLTVV.

Ten or more counts support this clonotype. The V and J genes are TRBV12-3 or TRBV12-4 and TRBJ2-7; tentative D call: TRBD1 (5 bases). V was trimmed by 1 base and J by 5 bases, leaving 15 bases between them. This CDR3 comprises 15 residues. The CDR3, as DNA: TGTGCCAGCAGTTTAGGGGGCCCTAACGTCGACGAGCAGTACTTC. This encodes CASSLGGPNVDEQYF.

Comment on this clonotype: This clone may be a read error of a much larger clone one base away. The gene calls are TRBV6-2 or TRBV6-3 and TRBJ2-1, with D unresolved. Germline V gene lookup returns CDR1 MNHEY and CDR2 SVGEGT. Trimming pared 4 bases from V and 7 bases from J, leaving 5 bases between. The CDR3 contains 11 residues. This CDR3 reads CASSSRNEQFF. DNA of the CDR3: TGTGCCAGCAGTTCGCGAAATGAGCAGTTCTTC.

The chain combines TRBV20-1 with TRBJ2-4; 9 positions match TRBD2. Germline CDR1 reads DFQATT; CDR2 reads SNEGSKA (reference sequence). The J segment lost 8 bases and the V segment lost 6 bases, leaving 11 bases of the junction unmatched. CDR3 length equals 14 residues. DNA of the CDR3: TGCAGTGCCCGGACTAGCGACAGCGAAGACATTCAGTACTTC. As protein: CSARTSDSEDIQYF.

Note on this clonotype: This may be a read error, as it is one base from a much larger clone. V is TRBV14 and J is TRBJ2-7; weak D call: TRBD1 (6 bases). CDR1 SGHDN and CDR2 FVKESK come from the germline V gene. This CDR3 spans 13 amino acids. In nucleotides, the CDR3 is TGTGCCAGCAGCCTAAACAGGGCGGACGAGCACTACTTC. This encodes CASSLNRADEHYF. Based on the CDR3 plus reference TRBV14 and TRBJ2-7, the full variable domain is EAGVTQFPSHSVIEKGQTVTLRCDPISGHDNLYWYRRVMGKEIKFLLHFVKESKQDESGMPNNRFLAERTGGTYSTLKVQPAELEDSGVYFCASSLNRADEHYFGPGTRLTVT.

With respect to this clonotype: The junction departs from germline at one end; a sequencing error may be responsible. This chain links TRBV11-2 with TRBJ1-1, with D unclear. CDR3 length equals 14 residues. CDR1 is SGHAT and CDR2 is FQNNGV in the germline V gene. The CDR3 here is CASVLDVGCTEAVF. The CDR3 coding sequence is TGTGCCAGCGTTCTGGACGTGGGGTGCACTGAAGCTGTCTTT.

The V gene is TRBV5-1, the J gene TRBJ2-1; TRBD2 might be the D (5 bases). CDR1 SGHRS and CDR2 YFSETQ come from the germline V gene. The CDR3 is 15 amino acids. The V end was cut by 1 base, the J end by 4 bases, with 12 bases between. CDR3 in amino acids: CASSLTGTQYNEQFF. CDR3 nucleotides: TGCGCCAGCAGCTTGACGGGAACTCAGTACAATGAGCAGTTCTTC.

The V call is TRBV11-2, the J call TRBJ1-4, with no clear D. Germline V gene sequence: CDR1 SGHAT, CDR2 FQNNGV. CDR3 length: 14 amino acids. Here the CDR3 reads CTSSLDRTNEKLFF. The CDR3 DNA follows: TGTACAAGCAGCCTTGATCGCACTAATGAAAAACTGTTTTTT.

This clonotype has a single count. A read error may produce the germline difference seen at one junction end. The V call is TRBV20-1, the J call TRBJ2-6; no reliable D call. Germline V gene sequence: CDR1 DFQATT, CDR2 SNEGSKA (reference sequence). The CDR3 extends over 16 amino acids. The CDR3 reads CSARGGRSAGTNVLTF. The CDR3 DNA reads TGCAGTGCTAGAGGTGGTAGGAGCGCTGGGACCAACGTCCTGACTTTC.

As concerns this clonotype: The germline gene is not matched at one end of the junction; a read error may be the cause. V is TRBV4-2 and J is TRBJ2-1; 8 nucleotides match TRBD2. Germline V lookup: CDR1 LGHNA, CDR2 YNFKEQ. CDR3 length: 18 residues. The CDR3 bases are TGTACCAGCAGCCCAAGGACCTTAGCGGGAACGGGTTTCGATGTGCAGTTCTTC. This codes for CTSSPRTLAGTGFDVQFF.

This clonotype appeared a single time. Since the CDR3 does not end with the conserved phenylalanine or tryptophan, this likely comes from a read error. The chain uses TRBV20-1 and TRBJ1-5; D remains unclear. The CDR3 contains 15 residues. Trimming took off 2 bases at V and 4 bases at J, with 15 bases between the two ends. CDR1 DFQATT and CDR2 SNEGSKA come from the germline V gene (reference sequence). Written as DNA, the CDR3 is TGCAGTGCTAGAAATACATTAGGTATAAATCAGCCCCAGCATATT. Translating it yields CSARNTLGINQPQHI.

In regard to this clonotype: The junction departs from germline at one end; a sequencing error may be responsible. V and J are TRBV4-2 and TRBJ2-1, with TRBD2 matching over 10 bases. Germline lookup yields CDR1 LGHNA and CDR2 YNFKEQ. CDR3 size: 17 residues. The CDR3 DNA sequence: TGTGCCGGCAGCCAAGATTCGGCTAGCGGGAGTGTGTATGAACAGTTCTTC. Protein: CAGSQDSASGSVYEQFF.

Comments on this clonotype: A much larger clone lies a single base off, so this may be a read error. The chain employs TRBV29-1 and TRBJ2-1; D gene ambiguous. Trimming removed 7 bases at V and 0 bases at J, with 13 bases between. CDR3 length equals 14 residues. Germline-derived CDR1 and CDR2 are SQVTM and ANQGSEA. The CDR3 protein is CSARGPSSYNEQFF. CDR3 in DNA: TGCAGCGCCCGTGGACCTAGCTCCTACAATGAGCAGTTCTTC.

This clonotype was picked up many times. The CDR3 DNA follows: TGTGCCAGCAGTTTTCAGGGGATCCAAGAGACCCAGTACTTC. It translates to CASSFQGIQETQYF. The chain employs TRBV12-3 or TRBV12-4 and TRBJ2-5; D might be TRBD1 (6 bases). Trimming stripped 3 bases from V and 1 base from J, with 9 bases between. There are 14 residues in the CDR3.

As concerns this clonotype: The conserved phenylalanine or tryptophan normally closing the CDR3 is absent here, so this likely arose from a read error. The chain couples TRBV28 to TRBJ2-1, with 10 bases identical to TRBD2. Germline trimming cut 4 bases from V and 6 bases from J; bases unmatched to any gene: 3. This CDR3 region has 14 residues. Germline-derived CDR1 and CDR2 are MDHEN and SYDVKM. The CDR3 spells CASSSLAGVNEQFS. The CDR3, as DNA: TGTGCCAGCAGTTCGCTAGCGGGAGTCAATGAGCAGTTCTCC.

The sample holds many counts of this clonotype. This chain uses TRBV29-1 with TRBJ2-2, with TRBD2 identical over 8 bases. The germline V gene encodes CDR1 SQVTM and CDR2 ANQGSEA. The CDR3 is 14 amino acids. V gave up 4 bases and J gave up 5 bases; unmatched junction bases: 6. The CDR3 DNA reads TGCAGCGTTGGGACCCAGCGGGGGACCGGGGAGCTGTTTTTT. Amino acids: CSVGTQRGTGELFF.

The table lists this clonotype with a count of one. One end of the junction fails to match germline, which may point to a read error. V gene TRBV4-2 combines with J gene TRBJ2-1, with a weak D call TRBD2 (8 bases). CDR1 and CDR2 (germline): LGHNA, YNFKEQ. This CDR3 spans 18 amino acids. CDR3 sequence reads: CANSQGQDAGGAYNEQFF. The CDR3 DNA reads as TGTGCCAACAGCCAAGGACAGGACGCGGGAGGTGCCTACAATGAGCAATTCTTC.

J is TRBJ2-1 and V is TRBV11-1; the D gene is possibly TRBD1 (5 bases). V lost 11 bases, J lost 12 bases, and 23 bases lay in between. Germline lookup yields CDR1 SGHAT and CDR2 FQDESV (reference sequence). There are 13 residues in the CDR3. The CDR3 DNA is TGTGCCGACAGCTTACCTCCGCTGGATGGGCAGTTCTTC. It translates to CADSLPPLDGQFF. Filled out from reference TRBV11-1 and TRBJ2-1, the complete variable domain reads EAEVAQSPRYKITEKSQAVAFWCDPISGHATLYWYRQILGQGPELLVQFQDESVVDDSQLPKDRFSAERLKGVDSTLKIQPAELGDSAMYLCADSLPPLDGQFFGPGTRLTVL.

This chain links TRBV11-2 with TRBJ2-2; a possible D gene is TRBD1 (7 bases). Per the germline V gene, CDR1 is SGHAT and CDR2 is FQNNGV. V shed 8 bases and J shed 5 bases, with 30 bases lying between them. The CDR3 is 19 amino acids. CDR3: CASCCFPWIMTGRTGELFF. CDR3 nucleotides: TGTGCCAGCTGCTGTTTCCCCTGGATCATGACAGGGAGGACCGGGGAGCTGTTTTTT.

This clonotype was counted at least ten times. The rearrangement uses TRBV20-1 and TRBJ1-1; D call uncertain. V lost 6 bases and J 3 bases, leaving 11 bases between the germline ends. This CDR3 comprises 12 residues. CDR1 and CDR2 from the germline V gene are DFQATT and SNEGSKA (reference sequence). The CDR3 is CSATDPDTEAFF. The CDR3 coding sequence is TGCAGTGCAACTGACCCGGACACTGAAGCTTTCTTT.

V is TRBV12-3 or TRBV12-4 and J is TRBJ1-5; D not resolved. V gave up 6 bases and J gave up 16 bases, with 19 bases separating them. The CDR3 is 12 amino acids. DNA of the CDR3: TGTGCCAGCAGAACTCAACCCGATCTTCCTCATTTT. Its translation is CASRTQPDLPHF.

For this clonotype: A much bigger clone sits one base away, suggesting this may be a read error. The chain combines TRBV12-3 or TRBV12-4 with TRBJ2-5; the D gene could be TRBD1 or TRBD2 (5 bases each). The CDR3 totals 14 residues. The CDR3 sequence is CVSSFSGHQETQYF. The CDR3 nucleotides read TGTGTCAGCAGTTTTTCGGGACACCAAGAGACCCAGTACTTC.

In regard to this clonotype: Sequence at one end of the junction differs from germline and may be a read error. This sequence joins TRBV29-1 and TRBJ2-3, with no clear D. From germline, CDR1 is SQVTM and CDR2 ANQGSEA. The CDR3 runs 13 residues. The CDR3 reads CSVGAGFTDMQYF. DNA for the CDR3: TGCAGCGTTGGTGCAGGATTCACAGATATGCAGTATTTT.

Concerning this clonotype itself: One end of the junction fails to match germline, which may point to a read error. The chain links TRBV18 to TRBJ2-1, with 7 bases that match TRBD2. CDR1 KGHSH and CDR2 LQKENI come from the germline V gene. The length of the CDR3 is 18 residues. The CDR3 here is CARSPTGRNPLEYNEQFF. In nucleotides, the CDR3 is TGTGCCAGGTCACCTACCGGGAGGAACCCATTAGAATACAATGAGCAGTTCTTC. The whole variable domain, remainder taken from reference TRBV18 and TRBJ2-1, is NAGVMQNPRHLVRRRGQEARLRCSPMKGHSHVYWYRQLPEEGLKFMVYLQKENIIDESGMPKERFSAEFPKEGPSILRIQQVVRGDSAAYFCARSPTGRNPLEYNEQFFGPGTRLTVL.

This clonotype was recorded only once. The final CDR3 position lacks the conserved phenylalanine or tryptophan, pointing to a likely read error. The J gene is TRBJ1-1, the V gene TRBV11-2; D call uncertain. Germline values: CDR1 SGHAT, CDR2 FQNNGV. CDR3 length: 13 amino acids. The V and J ends lost 4 bases and 1 base respectively, with 7 bases between them. The CDR3 reads CASSSRRNTEAFS. The CDR3 region has the DNA TGTGCCAGCAGCTCACGACGGAACACTGAAGCTTTCTCT.

On this clonotype: No conserved phenylalanine or tryptophan ends this CDR3, so it is likely a read error. The rearrangement joins TRBV11-1 to TRBJ2-3; 7 bases align to TRBD1. The CDR3 extends over 14 amino acids. Germline CDR1 reads SGHAT; CDR2 reads FQDESV (reference sequence). Here the CDR3 reads CASSIVTGADRQYY. The CDR3 DNA follows: TGTGCCAGCAGCATAGTTACAGGGGCTGATAGGCAGTATTAT.